The 3 T cell receptor beta chains below all came from one sample that was sequenced in a study of T-cell reconstitution after alpha-beta-depleted transplantation in children. Preparation of the TCRbeta library used unique molecular identifiers. TCRdb re-called the PCR reads with MiXCR, one entry per CDR3 protein. The table has hundreds of thousands of distinct CDR3 sequences, roughly 17% seen once. The material was PBMCs from the stem cell graft donor, obtained from the stem cell graft. These receptor sequences come from a human donor who donated a stem cell graft to a child with acute myeloid leukemia.

This clonotype has ten or more counts. This chain uses TRBV7-2 with TRBJ2-2, with 9 positions matching TRBD1. V lost 4 bases, J lost 4 bases, and 4 bases stayed unmatched. The CDR3 has 15 residues. The V gene's germline CDR1 is SGHTA and CDR2 FQGNSA. In DNA form, the CDR3 reads TGTGCCAGCAGCTGGGGACAGGGAGGCACCGGGGAGCTGTTTTTT. It yields the protein CASSWGQGGTGELFF.

At least ten counts were recorded for this clonotype. The CDR3 loop is CSARDGGDASYEQYF. The CDR3 coding sequence is TGCAGTGCTAGAGATGGAGGGGACGCCTCCTACGAGCAGTACTTC. The chain is built from TRBV20-1 and TRBJ2-7; tentative D call: TRBD2 (6 bases). The CDR3 loop spans 15 amino acids. The V gene lost 0 bases and the J gene lost 0 bases, with 12 bases spanning the gap. CDR1 and CDR2 from the germline V gene are DFQATT and SNEGSKA (reference sequence).

In DNA, the CDR3 is TGTGCCAGCAGTTCTCCTTGGGACAGGGGTGACAATGAGCAGTTCTTC. Protein product: CASSSPWDRGDNEQFF. This chain connects TRBV12-3 or TRBV12-4 to TRBJ2-1; 10 bases are shared with TRBD1. Germline trimming cut 4 bases from V and 5 bases from J; bases unmatched to any gene: 8. This CDR3 region has 16 residues.